These 5 T cell receptor beta chains share one sample of origin, sequenced in a study of T cells in Graves' hyperthyroidism and ophthalmopathy. Authors of the study amplified TCR beta CDR3 regions from RNA transcripts. The TCR CDR3 was amplified in a first-round RT-PCR using the HTBI primer set. From the multiplex PCR reads, TCRdb called clonotypes with MiXCR, one entry per CDR3 protein. The sample holds approximately 600,000 distinct CDR3 sequences, roughly 13% seen once. Source material: blood. The receptors here all came from a woman in her 30s with Graves' hyperthyroidism that later progressed to Graves' ophthalmopathy.

This clonotype was seen more than once but under ten times. This chain joins TRBV7-2 and TRBJ2-1; 7 bases are a match to TRBD2. This CDR3 comprises 16 residues. Germline trimming cut 2 bases from V and 6 bases from J; bases unmatched to any gene: 10. The germline gives CDR1 SGHTA, CDR2 FQGNSA. The CDR3 DNA reads as TGTGCCAGCAGCTTACAGGGACTAACGGGAGCCAATGAGCAGTTCTTC. This translates into CASSLQGLTGANEQFF.

This clonotype has at least ten counts. The chain carries TRBV6-2 or TRBV6-3 and TRBJ2-3; no clear D. Trimming took 7 bases from V and 4 from J, leaving 9 bases between them. The CDR3 has 12 amino acids. Germline CDR1 and CDR2: MNHEY and SVGEGT. Here the CDR3 reads CASTAPPDTQYF. DNA of the CDR3: TGTGCCAGCACCGCCCCGCCAGATACGCAGTATTTT.

This clonotype has at least ten counts. CDR3 amino acids: CASTKPGQETYEQYF. The CDR3 DNA follows: TGTGCCAGCACCAAGCCGGGACAGGAGACCTACGAGCAGTACTTC. The chain uses TRBV6-2 or TRBV6-3 and TRBJ2-7; 8 nucleotides match TRBD1. This CDR3 region has 15 residues. Germline trimming cut 7 bases from V and 2 bases from J; bases unmatched to any gene: 10. From germline, CDR1 is MNHEY and CDR2 SVGEGT.

This clonotype was recorded many times. The chain recombines TRBV27 with TRBJ2-7; D is undetermined. The CDR3 consists of 15 residues. V lost 6 bases, J lost 0 bases, and 15 bases lay in between. CDR1 is MNHEY, CDR2 SMNVEV, per germline (reference sequence). The CDR3 DNA sequence: TGTGCCAGCAGCCACCGGGCACAGCTCTCCTACGAGCAGTACTTC. This translates into CASSHRAQLSYEQYF.

This clonotype was observed at least ten times. Just one base apart from a much larger clone, this may be a read error. The chain recombines TRBV28 with TRBJ2-7, with 8 bases that match TRBD1. The V and J ends lost 6 bases and 3 bases, in that order; junction bases with no gene match: 4. CDR3 length: 13 residues. Germline V lookup: CDR1 MDHEN, CDR2 SYDVKM. The CDR3: CASSRGQGYEQYF. DNA for the CDR3: TGTGCCAGCAGCCGTGGACAGGGCTACGAGCAGTACTTC.